The rows below give T cell receptor beta chains drawn from one sample of a study of regulatory T cells in long-lasting Graves disease. MiXCR was run by TCRdb on the multiplex PCR reads, yielding one entry per CDR3 protein. The sample includes 420,000 or so distinct CDR3 sequences, about a sixth seen only once; the top ten take less than 30%. The data were also submitted as part of a second study, on T cells in Graves' hyperthyroidism and ophthalmopathy.

The sample here was peripheral blood mononuclear cells (PBMCs), taken at new diagnosis, from a patient treated with antithyroid drugs. The receptors originated from a woman under 30 with Graves disease. CDR3s include the opening cysteine and the closing phenylalanine or tryptophan. The order of the fields is D gene, clone size, V gene, J gene, CDR3 length, CDR3 protein, CDR3 DNA. A D gene is named only where the DNA matches it firmly. Clone size, where shown, is once, few, many, or a class for clones that have expanded.

>NA|few|TRBV12-3/TRBV12-4|TRBJ1-2|12
CASSLRRHGYTF
TGTGCCAGCAGTTTAAGGCGTCATGGCTACACCTTC
>TRBD2|few|TRBV20-1|TRBJ2-2|14
CSARDRLAGRELFF
TGCAGTGCTAGAGATCGATTAGCGGGAAGGGAGCTGTTTTTT
>NA|few|TRBV4-3|TRBJ2-7|13
CASSQGTYYEQYF
TGCGCCAGCAGCCAAGGGACCTACTACGAGCAGTACTTC
>TRBD2|many|TRBV28|TRBJ2-1|17
CASSNLTSGRLNNEQFF
TGTGCCAGCAGTAACTTGACTAGCGGGAGGCTTAACAATGAGCAGTTCTTC
>NA|many|TRBV6-2/TRBV6-3|TRBJ2-7|15
CASSFDGGGTYEQYF
TGTGCCAGCAGTTTCGATGGGGGTGGAACCTACGAGCAGTACTTC
>NA|many|TRBV28|TRBJ2-3|14
CASTGNMNQDTQYF
TGTGCCAGTACCGGGAATATGAATCAAGATACGCAGTATTTT
>NA|NA|TRBV5-1|TRBJ2-6|15
CASSLESSGANVLTF
TGCGCCAGCAGCTTGGAAAGCTCTGGGGCCAACGTCCTGACTTTC
>TRBD1|few|TRBV3-1|TRBJ1-2|15
CASSPRPGQFYGYTF
TGTGCCAGCAGCCCTCGCCCGGGACAGTTCTATGGCTACACCTTC
>TRBD1|many|TRBV7-2|TRBJ2-7|18
CASSFEGARNKGTYEQYF
TGTGCCAGCAGCTTCGAGGGGGCGCGTAATAAGGGAACCTACGAGCAGTACTTC
>TRBD2|few|TRBV29-1|TRBJ2-7|13
CSGGLAGTGGQYF
TGCAGCGGCGGACTAGCGGGAACTGGCGGGCAGTACTTC
>TRBD1|many|TRBV2|TRBJ2-7|15
CASSEPRQGAYEQYF
TGTGCCAGCAGTGAACCCAGACAGGGGGCGTACGAGCAGTACTTC
>TRBD2|many|TRBV20-1|TRBJ2-3|16
CSARSPLAGVTDTQYF
TGCAGTGCTAGATCCCCACTAGCGGGAGTGACAGATACGCAGTATTTT
>NA|many|TRBV6-5|TRBJ2-3|15
CASRYSGANTDTQYF
TGTGCCAGCAGATACTCAGGGGCCAACACAGATACGCAGTATTTT
>TRBD1|many|TRBV29-1|TRBJ1-1|13
CSGLDRKNTEAFF
TGCAGCGGACTGGACAGGAAGAACACTGAAGCTTTCTTT
>TRBD1|many|TRBV11-2|TRBJ2-7|13
CASSRGQEGEQYF
TGTGCCAGCAGCAGGGGACAGGAGGGCGAGCAGTACTTC
>NA|many|TRBV20-1|TRBJ2-7|13
CSASRVSPYEQYF
TGCAGTGCTAGCCGGGTATCACCCTACGAGCAGTACTTC
>NA|NA|TRBV6-1|TRBJ1-3|17
CASSDPRRVRSGNTIYF
TGTGCCAGCAGTGACCCCCGGCGGGTTAGATCTGGAAACACCATATATTTT
>NA|many|TRBV7-9|TRBJ1-1|16
CASSLGSPGMNTEAFF
TGTGCCAGCAGCCTAGGTTCTCCAGGGATGAACACTGAAGCTTTCTTT
>NA|many|TRBV12-3/TRBV12-4|TRBJ2-3|13
CASSLPPASTQYF
TGTGCCAGCAGTTTACCCCCGGCGTCTACGCAGTATTTT
>NA|many|TRBV5-1|TRBJ1-1|18
CASSLDGLAGARNTEAFF
TGCGCCAGCAGCTTGGATGGCCTGGCAGGGGCCCGTAACACTGAAGCTTTCTTT
>NA|NA|TRBV27|TRBJ2-3|15
CASSLLESSTDTQYF
TGTGCCAGCAGTTTATTAGAATCGAGCACAGATACGCAGTATTTT
>TRBD1|few|TRBV7-9|TRBJ2-2|15
CASRHDRGVTGELFF
TGTGCCAGCAGACATGACAGGGGCGTCACCGGGGAGCTGTTTTTT
>NA|NA|TRBV7-3|TRBJ2-1|15
CASSYRDSTPNEPFF
TGTGCCAGCAGCTACCGGGACTCAACCCCCAATGAGCCGTTCTTC
>NA|few|TRBV5-5|TRBJ2-1|14
CASSPTGQVRREFF
TGTGCCAGCAGCCCGACCGGGCAGGTCCGGAGGGAGTTCTTC
>NA|many|TRBV27|TRBJ2-7|13
CASSSLESYEQYF
TGTGCCAGCAGTTCCCTGGAGTCCTACGAGCAGTACTTC
>TRBD2|NA|TRBV15|TRBJ2-1|17
CATSTRAGVAPYNEQFF
TGTGCCACCAGCACAAGGGCGGGGGTAGCGCCCTACAATGAGCAGTTCTTC
>TRBD2|many|TRBV20-1|TRBJ2-7|14
CSARPLAGGYEQYF
TGCAGTGCTAGGCCTCTAGCGGGAGGTTACGAGCAGTACTTC
>NA|many|TRBV12-3/TRBV12-4|TRBJ1-6|14
CASSLAGDYSPLHF
TGTGCCAGCAGTTTAGCCGGGGATTATTCACCCCTCCACTTT
>NA|many|TRBV9|TRBJ2-1|15
CASSVVVSGYNEQFF
TGTGCCAGCAGCGTAGTGGTTAGCGGTTACAATGAGCAGTTCTTC
>NA|few|TRBV9|TRBJ2-2|17
CASSVVGGLGVPGELFF
TGTGCCAGCAGCGTAGTTGGGGGTCTAGGTGTTCCCGGGGAGCTGTTTTTT
>TRBD2|many|TRBV7-2|TRBJ2-3|15
CASSLVTSGTDTQYF
TGTGCCAGCAGCTTAGTGACTAGCGGCACAGATACGCAGTATTTT
>TRBD2|NA|TRBV14|TRBJ2-7|19
CASSQDKPTRGGGSYEQYF
TGTGCCAGCAGCCAAGATAAGCCCACCCGGGGCGGGGGGTCCTACGAGCAGTACTTC
>TRBD2|many|TRBV27|TRBJ2-1|15
CASSPGTSGRSEQFF
TGTGCCAGCAGTCCCGGGACTAGCGGGAGAAGTGAGCAGTTCTTC
>NA|few|TRBV2|TRBJ2-5|15
CASSNYAGTQETQYF
TGTGCCAGCAGTAACTACGCGGGTACCCAAGAGACCCAGTACTTC
>TRBD1|few|TRBV4-3|TRBJ1-6|16
CASSQDGTGGISPLHF
TGCGCCAGCAGCCAAGACGGGACAGGGGGCATTTCACCCCTCCACTTT
>NA|few|TRBV28|TRBJ1-1|14
CASSQGPRGTEAFF
TGTGCCAGCAGCCAGGGACCTAGAGGAACTGAAGCTTTCTTT
>NA|NA|TRBV2|TRBJ1-2|12
CASSEPRGGYTF
TGTGCCAGCAGTGAACCGCGGGGTGGCTACACCTTC
>NA|many|TRBV6-5|TRBJ1-5|15
CASSSLSPSNQPQHF
TGTGCCAGCAGTTCCTTATCCCCTAGCAATCAGCCCCAGCATTTT
>NA|many|TRBV6-1|TRBJ2-2|16
CASSDTSRGNTGELFF
TGTGCCAGCAGTGATACGAGCAGGGGGAACACCGGGGAGCTGTTTTTT
>TRBD2|NA|TRBV19|TRBJ2-1|15
CASGTLADSYNEQFF
TGTGCCAGTGGTACGCTAGCGGACTCCTACAATGAGCAGTTCTTC
>NA|NA|TRBV6-1|TRBJ1-3|14
CASRDGGLGNTIYF
TGTGCCAGCAGAGACGGGGGGCTTGGAAACACCATATATTTT
>NA|NA|TRBV27|TRBJ1-5|17
CASSPGQGRIVNQPQHF
TGTGCCAGCAGTCCCGGGCAGGGCCGGATAGTCAATCAGCCCCAGCATTTT
>TRBD1|many|TRBV28|TRBJ1-4|16
CASSSPFGTGNEKLFF
TGTGCCAGCAGTTCTCCTTTCGGGACAGGGAATGAAAAACTGTTTTTT
>NA|many|TRBV7-2|TRBJ2-1|16
CASSSTGSGTYNEQFF
TGTGCCAGCAGTTCAACAGGCTCCGGGACCTACAATGAGCAGTTCTTC
>TRBD1|NA|TRBV28|TRBJ1-4|14
CASSTTGVSEKLFF
TGTGCCAGCAGCACCACAGGGGTCTCTGAAAAACTGTTTTTT
>NA|many|TRBV30|TRBJ1-1|13
CAWRPGLITEAFF
TGTGCCTGGCGTCCAGGGTTAATCACTGAAGCTTTCTTT